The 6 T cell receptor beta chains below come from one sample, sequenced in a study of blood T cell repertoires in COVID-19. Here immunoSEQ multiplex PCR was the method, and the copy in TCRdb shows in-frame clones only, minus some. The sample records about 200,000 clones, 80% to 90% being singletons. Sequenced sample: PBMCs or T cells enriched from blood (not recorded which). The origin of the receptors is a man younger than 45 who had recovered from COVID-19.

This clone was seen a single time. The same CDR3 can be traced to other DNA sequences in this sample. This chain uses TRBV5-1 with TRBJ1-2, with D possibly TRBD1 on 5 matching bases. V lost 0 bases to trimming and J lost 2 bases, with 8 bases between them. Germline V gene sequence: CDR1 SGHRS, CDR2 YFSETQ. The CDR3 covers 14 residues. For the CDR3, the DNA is TGCGCCAGCAGCTTGGACAGGACAAACTATGGCTACACCTTC. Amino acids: CASSLDRTNYGYTF.

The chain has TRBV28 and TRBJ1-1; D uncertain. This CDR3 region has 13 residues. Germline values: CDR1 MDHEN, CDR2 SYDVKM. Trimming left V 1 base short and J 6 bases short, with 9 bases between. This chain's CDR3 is CASSLSGISEAFF. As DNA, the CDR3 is TGTGCCAGCAGTTTATCGGGGATATCTGAAGCTTTCTTT.

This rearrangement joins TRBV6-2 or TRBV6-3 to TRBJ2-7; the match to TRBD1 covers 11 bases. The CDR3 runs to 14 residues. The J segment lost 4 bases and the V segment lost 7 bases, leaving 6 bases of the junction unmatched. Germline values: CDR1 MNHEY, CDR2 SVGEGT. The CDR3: CASTPGTGGYEQYF. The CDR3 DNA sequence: TGTGCCAGCACCCCCGGGACAGGGGGATACGAGCAGTACTTC.

This CDR3 reads CASSLAGRKGELFF. The CDR3 DNA is TGTGCCAGCAGCTTAGCAGGGAGAAAGGGGGAGCTGTTTTTT. This chain uses TRBV11-1 with TRBJ2-2; weak D call: TRBD2 (5 bases). The CDR3 runs to 14 residues. Germline V gene lookup returns CDR1 SGHAT and CDR2 FQDESV (reference sequence). V shed 0 bases and J shed 8 bases, with 10 bases lying between them.

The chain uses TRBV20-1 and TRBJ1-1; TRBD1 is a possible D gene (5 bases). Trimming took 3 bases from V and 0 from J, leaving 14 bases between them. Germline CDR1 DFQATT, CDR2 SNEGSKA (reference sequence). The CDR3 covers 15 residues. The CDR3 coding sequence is TGCAGTGCTAGTGAGGGGCCGAATATGAACACTGAAGCTTTCTTT. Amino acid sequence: CSASEGPNMNTEAFF.

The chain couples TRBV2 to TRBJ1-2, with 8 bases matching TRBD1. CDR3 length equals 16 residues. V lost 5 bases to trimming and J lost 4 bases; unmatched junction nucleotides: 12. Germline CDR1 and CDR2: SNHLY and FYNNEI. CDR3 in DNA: TGTGCCAGCAGTAAAGGCGGGACAGGCCTTATCTATGGCTACACCTTC. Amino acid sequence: CASSKGGTGLIYGYTF.